This T cell receptor beta chain came from a study of long-term antiretroviral therapy in people with HIV. Study-wide results and caveats: An increase in diversity followed ART, yet levels stayed below transplant donor controls. Spans of CDR3 length were tighter for HIV repertoires than for controls.

In germline, CDR1 is LNHDA, CDR2 SQIVND (reference sequence). The CDR3 runs 11 residues. V gave up 6 bases and J gave up 5 bases, with 7 bases separating them. Each contributor possessed a minimum of one pre-ART and a minimum of two post-ART PBMC samples. As for this clone: Antigen specificity is unknown.

Run at survey level, the immunoSEQ assay was version v3.0. Per sample, sequencing targeted 40,000-50,000 T-cell genomes. Some clones are missing from TCRdb's copy, which holds only in-frame ones; the method was immunoSEQ multiplex PCR. The table has 30,000 or so clones, roughly 98% seen once. The sequence was collected from a young man with HIV. J is TRBJ2-5 and V is TRBV19, with no clear D. The specimen was unsorted PBMCs, collected 7.6 years after starting antiretroviral therapy. The CDR3 spells CASRQQETQYF. In nucleotides, the CDR3 is TGTGCCAGTAGACAACAGGAGACCCAGTACTTC.